The clone carrying this TCR beta chain was seen many times. The data were obtained in a study of early T cells in non-severe SARS-CoV-2 infection. Study-wide background: Chains from this unsorted whole-blood bulk RNA could not be paired.

Separate cDNA molecules each had unique molecular identifiers attached to them. TCRdb reprocessed the 5' RACE reads with MiXCR, giving one entry per CDR3 protein. Here the sample spans tens of thousands of distinct CDR3 sequences, roughly 6.2% being singletons. The CDR3 sequence is 14 residues long. V shed 8 bases and J 8 bases; nucleotides not matched to a gene: 10. The sequence was obtained from an adult who was a healthcare worker with PCR-confirmed SARS-CoV-2 infection or an uninfected control (not recorded which). The gene calls are TRBV12-3 or TRBV12-4 and TRBJ2-1, with TRBD1 matching 9 bases. The sequenced sample was whole blood. The CDR3 coding sequence is TGTGCCAGCCGTGGACAGGGGAAGACTTATGAGCAGTTCTTC. It translates to CASRGQGKTYEQFF.